A single sample is the source of the 27 T cell receptor beta chains below, sequenced in a study of identical twins. TCRdb independently ran MiXCR on the 5' RACE reads; one entry per CDR3 protein. The table lists around 250,000 distinct CDR3 sequences, roughly 7% of them singletons. This same sample was also part of a study on yellow fever vaccine responses in identical twins.

The sequenced material came from memory (CD45RO+) T cells sorted from blood. The receptors shown here come from a woman younger than 30 in good health.

This clonotype was detected only a few times. This chain uses TRBV7-2 with TRBJ2-7, with D perhaps TRBD2 (6 bases). Germline V gene data show CDR1 as SGHTA and CDR2 as FQGNSA. The CDR3 sequence is 15 residues long. Trimming shortened V by 2 bases and J by 3 bases, and 14 bases separated the two germline ends. CDR3 nucleotide sequence: TGTGCCAGCAGCTTATTTAGCGGAGCTAGCTACGAGCAGTACTTC. Its translation: CASSLFSGASYEQYF.

This clonotype was observed many times. The rearrangement joins TRBV7-8 to TRBJ2-5, with TRBD2 identical over 9 bases. The CDR3 contains 14 residues. The junction had 5 bases not matched to a gene; V was cut back by 5 bases and J by 4 bases. Germline CDR1 reads SGHVS; CDR2 reads FQNEAQ. CDR3 nucleotides: TGTGCCAGCAGCCCAACGCGGGGGGGAGAGACCCAGTACTTC. Amino acids: CASSPTRGGETQYF.

This clonotype was picked up many times. J is TRBJ2-3 and V is TRBV12-3 or TRBV12-4; D unclear. V dropped 6 bases and J dropped 3 bases, with 7 bases sitting between them. The CDR3 length is 12 residues. The CDR3 DNA sequence: TGTGCCAGCAGGGCTACAACAGATACGCAGTATTTT. It encodes CASRATTDTQYF.

The V gene is TRBV13, the J gene TRBJ1-2, with no clear D. CDR3 length: 14 residues. Germline CDR1 PRHDT, CDR2 FYEKMQ (reference sequence). Trimming took off 1 base at V and 4 bases at J, with 10 bases between the two ends. CDR3 DNA: TGTGCCAGCAGCTTAGATGGGGAAATCTATGGCTACACCTTC. Residues: CASSLDGEIYGYTF.

Details on this clonotype: One base away lies a much larger clone, so this may be a sequencing read error. V gene TRBV5-1 combines with J gene TRBJ2-5; 8 nucleotides match TRBD1. The germline CDR1 and CDR2 sequences are SGHRS and YFSETQ. There are 17 residues in the CDR3. V trimming: 4 bases; J trimming: 4 bases; junction bases outside the gene matches: 15. CDR3: CASSTIYGQGRSETQYF. The CDR3 DNA follows: TGCGCCAGCAGCACCATATACGGACAGGGCAGGTCAGAGACCCAGTACTTC.

This clonotype has just a few counts. V gene TRBV7-9 combines with J gene TRBJ1-1; perhaps TRBD1 as D (6 bases). Trimming took off 5 bases at V and 0 bases at J, with 10 bases between the two ends. Germline CDR1 is SEHNR and CDR2 is FQNEAQ (reference sequence). The CDR3 runs 14 residues. The CDR3 region is CASSTDSLNTEAFF. CDR3 DNA: TGTGCCAGCAGCACGGACAGCCTGAACACTGAAGCTTTCTTT. Drawing the rest from reference TRBV7-9 and TRBJ1-1, the complete variable domain is DTGVSQNPRHKITKRGQNVTFRCDPISEHNRLYWYRQTLGQGPEFLTYFQNEAQLEKSRLLSDRFSAERPKGSFSTLEIQRTEQGDSAMYLCASSTDSLNTEAFFGQGTRLTVV.

This clonotype was recorded many times. The CDR3 DNA sequence: TGCAGTGCTAGGGCTCAGGGGGACTACCAAGAGACCCAGTACTTC. Its translation: CSARAQGDYQETQYF. The rearrangement links TRBV20-1 to TRBJ2-5, with a possible D match to TRBD1 (7 bases). Trimming stripped 3 bases from V and 0 bases from J, with 14 bases between. The CDR3 consists of 15 residues. Germline loops: CDR1 DFQATT, CDR2 SNEGSKA (reference sequence).

There are a few counts of this clonotype. The chain joins TRBV5-1 to TRBJ2-5; 9 bases agree with TRBD1. CDR1 is SGHRS and CDR2 is YFSETQ in the germline V gene. V shed 4 bases and J 3 bases; nucleotides not matched to a gene: 4. The CDR3 is 14 residues long. The CDR3 protein is CASSGTGGKETQYF. The CDR3 region has the DNA TGCGCCAGCAGCGGCACAGGGGGCAAAGAGACCCAGTACTTC.

This rearrangement joins TRBV20-1 to TRBJ2-1; 15 bases match TRBD2. This CDR3 comprises 14 residues. Losses at the gene ends were 6 bases for V and 9 bases for J; bases not matched to a gene: 6. Germline CDR1 DFQATT, CDR2 SNEGSKA (reference sequence). CDR3 nucleotides: TGCAGTGCAGAATGGACTAGCGGGAGGGTTGAGCAGTTCTTC. It is translated as CSAEWTSGRVEQFF.

The chain has TRBV4-2 and TRBJ1-5; D ambiguous. Germline V gene lookup returns CDR1 LGHNA and CDR2 YNFKEQ. The CDR3 contains 15 residues. Trimming cost V 1 base and J 2 bases, with 9 bases left between them. CDR3 region: CASSQVEGGNQPQHF. The CDR3, as DNA: TGTGCCAGCAGCCAAGTTGAAGGTGGCAATCAGCCCCAGCATTTT.

This clonotype was found many times. This sequence joins TRBV11-2 and TRBJ2-3; 8 bases are shared with TRBD2. The CDR3 runs to 15 residues. CDR1 SGHAT and CDR2 FQNNGV come from the germline V gene. V lost 1 base and J lost 4; bases outside the gene matches: 4. This CDR3 reads CASSLVASGSDTQYF. CDR3 in DNA: TGTGCCAGCAGCTTAGTGGCTAGCGGGTCAGATACGCAGTATTTT.

This clonotype was seen more than once but under ten times. V gene TRBV20-1 combines with J gene TRBJ2-3; D is undetermined. Between the trimmed V and J ends, which lost 5 bases and 1 base, there was a span of 10 bases. This CDR3 has 13 amino acids. Germline lookup yields CDR1 DFQATT and CDR2 SNEGSKA (reference sequence). The CDR3: CSAPVGGTDTQYF. The CDR3 nucleotides are TGCAGTGCTCCGGTGGGTGGCACAGATACGCAGTATTTT.

This chain uses TRBV20-1 with TRBJ2-1; 12 bases are shared with TRBD2. This CDR3 spans 14 amino acids. The V gene end was trimmed by 6 bases and the J gene end by 8 bases; junction bases not matched to a gene: 8. Per the germline V gene, CDR1 is DFQATT and CDR2 is SNEGSKA (reference sequence). CDR3 sequence (DNA): TGCAGTGCAGAGACTAGCGGGGGAGGTTATGAGCAGTTCTTC. As protein: CSAETSGGGYEQFF.

This clonotype was observed at least ten times. V usage is TRBV24-1 and J usage is TRBJ2-1; 9 bases line up with TRBD2. This CDR3 region has 14 residues. The germline V gene has CDR1 KGHDR and CDR2 SFDVKD. V trimming: 6 bases; J trimming: 4 bases; junction bases outside the gene matches: 3. The CDR3 region is CATSTAGGYNEQFF. For the CDR3, the DNA is TGTGCCACCAGTACGGCGGGGGGGTACAATGAGCAGTTCTTC.

In this sample, this clonotype turned up a few times. CDR3 residues: CASSAGLAAKDTQYF. CDR3 in DNA: TGTGCCAGCAGCGCGGGACTAGCTGCGAAAGATACGCAGTATTTT. V usage is TRBV25-1 and J usage is TRBJ2-3; 9 bases match TRBD2. This CDR3 has 15 amino acids. V was clipped by 6 bases and J by 5 bases; unmatched bases: 9. Germline CDR1 MGHDK, CDR2 SYGVNS.

In this sample, this clonotype turned up a few times. The genes are TRBV6-4 and TRBJ2-2; TRBD2 aligns across 12 bases. The CDR3 length is 15 residues. V was pared by 6 bases and J by 5 bases, with 4 bases of the junction left unmatched. In germline, CDR1 is MRHNA, CDR2 SNTAGT. In DNA, the CDR3 is TGTGCCAGCAGCACCGGGACTAGCGGGACCGGGGAGCTGTTTTTT. Residues: CASSTGTSGTGELFF.

This clonotype showed up just a few times. The V call is TRBV10-1, the J call TRBJ2-1; 9 bases are shared with TRBD2. Germline V lookup: CDR1 WNHNN, CDR2 SYGVQD (reference sequence). The CDR3 totals 15 residues. Unmatched junction bases numbered 9, after V lost 6 bases and J lost 6 bases. CDR3 sequence reads: CASRTPGLAVNEQFF. The CDR3 bases are TGCGCCAGCAGGACTCCGGGACTAGCAGTCAATGAGCAGTTCTTC.

The chain uses TRBV9 and TRBJ1-2; a weak D match, TRBD1 (5 bases). Germline CDR1 reads SGDLS; CDR2 reads YYNGEE. The CDR3 loop spans 16 amino acids. V lost 2 bases, J lost 4 bases, and 18 bases lay in between. The CDR3 DNA reads as TGTGCCAGCAGCGTCGACCTGGGACCACGGGCCTATGGCTACACCTTC. It translates to CASSVDLGPRAYGYTF.

In its sample, this clonotype was seen many times. V usage is TRBV5-6 and J usage is TRBJ2-5; D may correspond to TRBD1 or TRBD2 (5 bases each). The V gene's germline CDR1 is SGHDT and CDR2 YYEEEE. The CDR3 has 17 residues. V lost 1 base to trimming and J lost 0 bases, with 16 bases between them. CDR3 DNA: TGTGCCAGCAGCTTGATCGGGGTCGGGGCATACCAAGAGACCCAGTACTTC. The encoded protein is CASSLIGVGAYQETQYF.

J is TRBJ2-3 and V is TRBV11-3, with no clear D. The germline V gene encodes CDR1 SGHNT and CDR2 YENEEA. The CDR3 sequence is 12 residues long. V was trimmed by 3 bases and J by 4 bases, leaving 5 bases between them. The CDR3 nucleotides are TGTGCCAGCAGCTTTTGGCCAGATACGCAGTATTTT. Residues: CASSFWPDTQYF.

This clonotype was detected a few times. CDR3 protein: CAISDLGTGRDTEAFF. Here the CDR3 DNA reads TGTGCCATCAGTGACTTAGGGACAGGGCGAGACACTGAAGCTTTCTTT. The V call is TRBV10-3, the J call TRBJ1-1; 9 bases agree with TRBD1. This CDR3 contains 16 residues. V was pared by 3 bases and J by 3 bases, with 8 bases of the junction left unmatched. Per the germline V gene, CDR1 is ENHRY and CDR2 is SYGVKD.

The chain uses TRBV7-9 and TRBJ1-2; D is ambiguous. This CDR3 has 13 residues. Trimming removed 4 bases at V and 4 bases at J, with 10 bases between. CDR1 and CDR2 (germline): SEHNR, FQNEAQ (reference sequence). This chain's CDR3 is CASSYSGIYGYTF. CDR3 sequence (DNA): TGTGCCAGCAGCTACAGTGGGATCTATGGCTACACCTTC.

This clonotype was found many times. The rearrangement uses TRBV3-1 and TRBJ2-1, with D hard to call. Germline loops: CDR1 LGHDT, CDR2 YNNKEL (reference sequence). The CDR3 is 12 residues long. V lost 7 bases, J lost 10 bases, and 14 bases lay in between. CDR3 sequence: CASTYLSGEQFF. For the CDR3, the DNA is TGTGCCAGCACCTACCTGTCCGGGGAGCAGTTCTTC.

This clonotype has at least ten counts. CDR3 region: CASSLGTAVNTEAFF. DNA of the CDR3: TGCGCCAGCAGCTTGGGGACAGCTGTGAACACTGAAGCTTTCTTT. This rearrangement joins TRBV5-1 to TRBJ1-1, with D possibly TRBD1 on 6 matching bases. Deletions cut 0 bases from V and 0 bases from J, with 9 bases between. The V gene's germline CDR1 is SGHRS and CDR2 YFSETQ. This CDR3 has 15 residues.

The chain combines TRBV10-3 with TRBJ1-2, with TRBD1 identical over 8 bases. Germline-derived CDR1 and CDR2 are ENHRY and SYGVKD. The length of the CDR3 is 15 residues. V shed 3 bases, J shed 2 bases, and the junction held 5 bases outside the gene matches. The DNA of the CDR3 is TGTGCCATCAGTGACACGGACAGGGCAAACTATGGCTACACCTTC. Its protein product is CAISDTDRANYGYTF.

At least ten counts were recorded for this clonotype. The V call is TRBV4-1, the J call TRBJ1-3, with D possibly being TRBD1 (5 bases). Germline CDR1 reads MGHRA; CDR2 reads YSYEKL. Deletions cut 0 bases from V and 4 bases from J, with 13 bases between. The CDR3 spans 16 residues. The CDR3 here is CASSQEGGTVGNTIYF. In DNA, the CDR3 is TGCGCCAGCAGCCAAGAGGGAGGGACGGTCGGAAACACCATATATTTT.

The genes are TRBV5-6 and TRBJ2-2; D might be TRBD2 (6 bases). This CDR3 spans 15 amino acids. Germline loops: CDR1 SGHDT, CDR2 YYEEEE. Trimming pared 6 bases from V and 7 bases from J, leaving 19 bases between. The CDR3 here is CASTPMEGQNGELFF. In DNA, the CDR3 is TGTGCCAGCACCCCCATGGAGGGGCAGAACGGGGAGCTGTTTTTT.